This TCR beta chain was identified during a study of blood T cells in healthy people across ages. Caucasian, healthy and from Russia, the donors were aged between roughly 6 and 95. A second PCR, run for about 7 to 12 cycles, used a sample-barcoded 5' primer plus a J-beta primer mix. Each cDNA was tagged by a template-switch adaptor containing 12 random nucleotides. One entry per CDR3 protein, called by TCRdb with MiXCR from the 5' RACE reads. In the table there are roughly 1,300,000 distinct CDR3 sequences, 55% to 75% of which are singletons. In this sample, this clonotype turned up a few times. Germline assignment: CDR1 SGHAT and CDR2 FQNNGV. The germline V and J ends were trimmed by 6 bases and 0 bases, with 14 bases remaining between them. This CDR3 has 16 amino acids.

This TCR came from a man younger than 35 in good health. The sequenced sample consisted of blood. The chain couples TRBV11-2 to TRBJ1-4; D not resolved. The CDR3 DNA reads TGTGCCAGCAGACTAGCGCGGGTGGCAACTAATGAAAAACTGTTTTTT. Its protein is CASRLARVATNEKLFF. Complete variable domain (other parts from reference TRBV11-2 and TRBJ1-4): EAGVAQSPRYKIIEKRQSVAFWCNPISGHATLYWYQQILGQGPKLLIQFQNNGVVDDSQLPKDRFSAERLKGVDSTLKIQPAKLEDSAVYLCASRLARVATNEKLFFGSGTQLSVL.